This TCR beta chain was sequenced for a study of HIV-infected patients and healthy controls. Across the whole study: Early therapy brought no consistent CD8 count shift, though the CD4:CD8 ratio rose a little.

Follow-up blood was drawn about 14 weeks, roughly three months, after antiretroviral therapy began. Whole blood was used without fractionation, so all unsorted peripheral T cells were included. Around 0.5 ug RNA was reverse transcribed with alpha and beta constant-region primers. Alpha and beta chain libraries were made separately by chain-specific third strand synthesis with multiplexing indices. A 5' RACE adapter with a random hexamer and the SP2 primer site was joined to cDNA. The SP2 site served as the priming point for second strand synthesis. MiXCR, applied by TCRdb to the 5' RACE reads, yields one record per CDR3 protein. This sample has some 10,000 distinct CDR3 sequences, with almost 6% found just once. CDR3 size: 13 residues. V was trimmed by 0 bases and J by 1 base, leaving 5 bases between them. CDR1 and CDR2 (germline): SGHNT, YYREEE (reference sequence). Details on this clonotype: Its matching antigen is unknown.

Broader study findings: Study cohorts differed slightly in age and sex, but this did not explain diversity differences.

The rearrangement joins TRBV5-4 to TRBJ2-7, with no clear D. The receptor comes from an adult with HIV infection. The donor label of this sample is uncertain. The input for sequencing was blood, taken during antiretroviral therapy. The CDR3 sequence: CASSLGSSYEQYF. The CDR3 DNA sequence: TGTGCCAGCAGCTTGGGCTCGTCCTACGAGCAGTACTTC.